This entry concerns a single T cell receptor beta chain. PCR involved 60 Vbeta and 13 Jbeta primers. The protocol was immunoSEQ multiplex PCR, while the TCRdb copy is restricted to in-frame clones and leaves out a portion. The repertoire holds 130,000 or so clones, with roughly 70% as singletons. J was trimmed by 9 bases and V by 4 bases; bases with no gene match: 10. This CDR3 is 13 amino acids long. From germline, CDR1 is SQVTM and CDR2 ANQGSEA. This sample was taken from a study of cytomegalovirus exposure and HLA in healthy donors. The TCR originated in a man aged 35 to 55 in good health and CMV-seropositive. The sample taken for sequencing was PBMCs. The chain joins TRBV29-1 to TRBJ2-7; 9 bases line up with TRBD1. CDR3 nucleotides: TGCAGCGTTGTTTCTGGGACAGGGTTGTGGCAGTACTTC. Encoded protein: CSVVSGTGLWQYF.